One and the same sample provided the 3 T cell receptor beta chains below, sequenced in a study of OX40 agonist ivuxolimab in advanced cancers. Sequenced by immunoSEQ multiplex PCR; TCRdb stores in-frame clones only, minus some. Of about 70,000 clones detected, roughly 90% appear once; the ten largest clones hold roughly 3%. The sequencing here drew on CD4+ or CD8+ T cells sorted from blood, taken in a trial of the OX40 agonist ivuxolimab. These receptors were collected from an adult with an advanced solid tumor such as melanoma, head and neck, liver or kidney cancer.

The DNA for the CDR3 is TGTGCCAGCAGTAGTCAGCTTAACACTGAAGCTTTCTTT. Its translation is CASSSQLNTEAFF. The chain joins TRBV2 to TRBJ1-1; D remains ambiguous. The V end lost 5 bases, the J end lost 2 bases, and 9 bases lay between the germline ends. Per germline, CDR1 SNHLY and CDR2 FYNNEI. This CDR3 has 13 amino acids.

This rearrangement joins TRBV20-1 to TRBJ1-1, with D tentatively TRBD1 (5 bases). The CDR3 extends over 11 amino acids. V lost 5 bases and J 6 bases, leaving 10 bases between the germline ends. Germline assignment: CDR1 DFQATT and CDR2 SNEGSKA (reference sequence). The CDR3 nucleotides are TGCAGTGCTGCAGGGAAGCCTGAAGCTTTCTTT. It specifies CSAAGKPEAFF.

This sequence joins TRBV7-2 and TRBJ1-2; D is uncertain. Trimming stripped 5 bases from V and 2 bases from J, with 9 bases between. The CDR3 extends over 13 amino acids. From germline, CDR1 is SGHTA and CDR2 FQGNSA. CDR3 loop: CASSTTVNYGYTF. CDR3 nucleotides: TGTGCCAGCAGCACGACTGTGAACTATGGCTACACCTTC.